The entry that follows covers one TCR beta chain sequence. Cohort assignment relied on participant-reported clinical history. Symptom resolution, clearance, or two negative PCRs marked donors in Cohort 3 as recovered. This sample was included in a study of blood T cell repertoires in COVID-19. V was shortened by 5 bases and J by 6 bases, with 11 bases between the two germline ends. The CDR3 runs to 13 residues. Germline V gene lookup returns CDR1 SGHRS and CDR2 YFSETQ. The data were produced by immunoSEQ multiplex PCR, yet TCRdb's version contains in-frame clones alone and is incomplete. This table holds roughly 400,000 clones, 85% to 90% found once.

This clonotype was sampled from a man aged 30 to 45 who had recovered from COVID-19. The chain links TRBV5-1 to TRBJ2-2; tentative D call: TRBD2 (5 bases). The sequenced sample consisted of PBMCs or T cells enriched from blood (not recorded which). CDR3 sequence (DNA): TGCGCCAGCAGTCCAAGCGGATCCGGGGAGCTGTTTTTT. Protein product: CASSPSGSGELFF.